The 8 T cell receptor beta chains in this list originate from one sample, sequenced in a study of control samples from healthy donors and cancer patients. Sequenced by immunoSEQ multiplex PCR; TCRdb stores in-frame clones only, minus some. The sample contains 35,000 to 55,000 clones, approximately 90% of which appear only once. The sample was PBMCs. These receptors came from a woman in her forties with head and neck cancer.

This clone was seen once. The rearrangement uses TRBV6-1 and TRBJ1-4; 8 positions match TRBD1. Unmatched junction bases numbered 3, after V lost 3 bases and J lost 3 bases. CDR3 size: 15 residues. The germline V gene has CDR1 MNHNS and CDR2 SASEGT. CDR3 nucleotides: TGTGCCAGCAGTGACAGGGGGCGGGCTAATGAAAAACTGTTTTTT. Amino acids: CASSDRGRANEKLFF.

The chain recombines TRBV5-6 with TRBJ1-2; TRBD1 agrees at 9 bases. V lost 4 bases and J lost 3; bases outside the gene matches: 7. The CDR3 has 15 amino acids. Germline V gene data show CDR1 as SGHDT and CDR2 as YYEEEE. CDR3 DNA: TGTGCCAGCAGCCGGGGGAGGACAGGGGACTATGGCTACACCTTC. This sequence encodes CASSRGRTGDYGYTF.

The rearrangement joins TRBV7-9 to TRBJ1-6; a possible D gene is TRBD1 (5 bases). CDR1 SEHNR and CDR2 FQNEAQ come from the germline V gene (reference sequence). Trimming removed 5 bases at V and 5 bases at J, with 19 bases between. This CDR3 is built from 17 residues. DNA of the CDR3: TGTGCCAGCAGCAGCCCTCGCGGGGCGTCAAATAATTCACCCCTCCACTTT. It yields the protein CASSSPRGASNNSPLHF.

The CDR3 is CASSAGQGMNTEAFF. For the CDR3, the DNA is TGCGCCAGCAGCGCGGGACAGGGTATGAACACTGAAGCTTTCTTT. The V and J genes are TRBV4-1 and TRBJ1-1; 9 bases agree with TRBD1. Germline loops: CDR1 MGHRA, CDR2 YSYEKL. The CDR3 spans 15 residues. Unmatched junction bases numbered 4, after V lost 5 bases and J lost 0 bases.

Comments on this clone: The same CDR3 also results from other DNA sequences found in this sample. The J gene is TRBJ1-1, the V gene TRBV18; a possible D gene is TRBD1 (6 bases). V was shortened by 4 bases and J by 0 bases, with 15 bases between the two germline ends. CDR1 is KGHSH, CDR2 LQKENI, per germline. The CDR3 consists of 16 residues. The CDR3 is CASSRQGGGMNTEAFF. In DNA form, the CDR3 reads TGTGCCAGCTCACGCCAAGGAGGGGGAATGAACACTGAAGCTTTCTTT.

This clone was detected a few times. This chain connects TRBV7-8 to TRBJ1-1; tentative D call: TRBD1 (5 bases). CDR3 length equals 18 residues. V was shortened by 1 base and J by 1 base, with 19 bases between the two germline ends. CDR1 and CDR2 from the germline V gene are SGHVS and FQNEAQ. CDR3: CASSLEARTRYGNTEAFF. In nucleotides, the CDR3 is TGTGCCAGCAGCTTAGAGGCCAGGACACGGTACGGGAACACTGAAGCTTTCTTT.

The genes are TRBV28 and TRBJ2-4; 7 bases are shared with TRBD1. The CDR3 runs 16 residues. The V gene end was trimmed by 4 bases and the J gene end by 2 bases; junction bases not matched to a gene: 8. CDR1 is MDHEN, CDR2 SYDVKM, per germline. The CDR3, as DNA: TGTGCCAGCAGTTCAACAGGGGTCGCACCCAAAAACATTCAGTACTTC. Translation gives CASSSTGVAPKNIQYF.

V and J are TRBV3-1 (or the pseudogene TRBV3-2) and TRBJ1-3, with D uncertain. Trimming removed 0 bases at V and 1 base at J, with 7 bases between. There are 15 residues in the CDR3. The V gene's germline CDR1 is LGHDT and CDR2 YNNKEL (reference sequence). This CDR3 is CASSQDGLSGNTIYF. As DNA, the CDR3 is TGTGCCAGCAGCCAAGATGGCCTTTCTGGAAACACCATATATTTT.